The rows below give T cell receptor beta chains drawn from one sample of a study of T cell changes during pregnancy in multiple sclerosis. Clones were read by immunoSEQ multiplex PCR, and TCRdb kept only the in-frame ones, dropping some. This table holds around 70,000 clones, about 93% found once. Here the sequenced sample was CD4+ T cells from peripheral blood mononuclear cells, taken after pregnancy. Receptors originate from a female donor with multiple sclerosis, enrolled in a pregnancy study. Each CDR3 is given with its conserved first and last residue. The D gene is left open where the match is weak. Part of the rows lack a size; the others show once, few, many or a class for expanded clones.

clone size,D gene,J gene,V gene,CDR3 DNA,CDR3 protein
.,TRBD2,TRBJ2-1,TRBV7-9,TGTGCCAGCTACCTAGCGGGAGGGCCGTGGAGGGAGCAGTTCTTC,CASYLAGGPWREQFF
.,TRBD2,TRBJ2-3,TRBV7-8,TGTGCCAGCAGCTCAGTGGCTAGCGGCACCACAGATACGCAGTATTTT,CASSSVASGTTDTQYF
.,.,TRBJ1-5,TRBV19,TGTGCCAGTAGTGGACAGCTCTCCCAGCATTTT,CASSGQLSQHF
.,TRBD1,TRBJ1-1,TRBV15,TGTGCCACCAGCAGCTACGGGACAGGGGTTCCGAGCACTGAAGCTTTCTTT,CATSSYGTGVPSTEAFF
once,.,TRBJ2-5,TRBV6-1,TGTGCCAGCAGTGACTACCCCCCCCAGTACTTC,CASSDYPPQYF
.,TRBD2,TRBJ2-1,TRBV30,TGTGCCTGGAATTTTGGTAGCGGGCTCTACGAGCAGTTCTTC,CAWNFGSGLYEQFF
.,.,TRBJ2-2,TRBV30,TGTGCCTGGAGCCGATCCAGGGCCACCGGGGAGCTGTTTTTT,CAWSRSRATGELFF
.,.,TRBJ2-7,TRBV20-1,TGCAGTGCTGGGAACGGACAGCTACAGTACTTC,CSAGNGQLQYF
.,.,TRBJ2-3,TRBV6-1,TGTGCCAGCGAGATCGGAGATACGCAGTATTTT,CASEIGDTQYF
.,.,TRBJ1-5,TRBV6-1,TGTGCCAGCAGTGAAGCGCGAGGGGGAAAGGGTCAGCCCCAGCATTTT,CASSEARGGKGQPQHF
.,.,TRBJ1-1,TRBV5-4,TGTGCCAGCAGCCGATTACATGCAAGCACTGAAGCTTTCTTT,CASSRLHASTEAFF
.,TRBD1,TRBJ2-3,TRBV5-5,TGTGCCAGCAGCTTGGGATTTGGGGGACAGGGCCCAGATACGCAGTATTTT,CASSLGFGGQGPDTQYF
.,TRBD1,TRBJ1-4,TRBV4-1,TGCGCCAGCAGCCAAGAGGGGACAGGGAACACGGGTGAAAAACTGTTTTTT,CASSQEGTGNTGEKLFF
.,.,TRBJ1-3,TRBV19,TGTGCCAGTAGTATGGTTTCGAGGATCGGAAACACCATATATTTT,CASSMVSRIGNTIYF
.,.,TRBJ2-6,TRBV6-1,TGTGCCAGCAGTGCACTTCTCTCTGGGGCCAACGTCCTGACTTTC,CASSALLSGANVLTF
.,.,TRBJ2-7,TRBV5-4,TGTGCCAGCAGTTCCAGAAACCCGGGGCAGTACTTC,CASSSRNPGQYF
.,.,TRBJ2-3,TRBV7-9,TGTGCCAGCAGCCCCGATGGGGGGGCAACAGATACGCAGTATTTT,CASSPDGGATDTQYF
.,TRBD1,TRBJ1-1,TRBV28,TGTGCCAGCAACCAACAGGGGGCGCGTCGAAGGTGGGCTTTCTTT,CASNQQGARRRWAFF
.,TRBD1,TRBJ1-1,TRBV5-4,TGTGCCAGCCAAAAGGGAAGACAGGGAAACACTGAAGCTTTCTTT,CASQKGRQGNTEAFF
.,TRBD1,TRBJ1-4,TRBV5-1,TGCGCCAGCAGCCCACAGGGGGGATTGGAAAAACTGTTTTTT,CASSPQGGLEKLFF
.,.,TRBJ1-3,TRBV30,TGTGCCTGGAGTCCAGGTAGTGGAAACACCATATATTTT,CAWSPGSGNTIYF
.,TRBD2,TRBJ2-3,TRBV11-2,TGTGCCAGCGTTTTAACCGGGACTAAGGGCCGGGATACGCAGTATTTT,CASVLTGTKGRDTQYF
.,TRBD1,TRBJ2-2,TRBV6-5,TGTGCCAGCAACCAGGGGGCAGTGGGAACCGGGGAGCTGTTTTTT,CASNQGAVGTGELFF